A single sample gave rise to the 8 T cell receptor beta chains below, sequenced in a study of blood T cell repertoires in COVID-19. Assay: immunoSEQ multiplex PCR; the TCRdb copy retains only in-frame clones and omits some. The data hold more than 350,000 clones, with roughly 88% observed a single time. Sequenced: PBMCs or T cells enriched from blood (not recorded which). The receptor source for this set is a woman younger than 35 who had been exposed to COVID-19.

This clone was found once. The chain recombines TRBV28 with TRBJ2-1; D perhaps matches TRBD1 (5 bases). Germline lookup yields CDR1 MDHEN and CDR2 SYDVKM. Trimming cost V 2 bases and J 2 bases, with 16 bases left between them. The CDR3 consists of 17 residues. CDR3 coding DNA: TGTGCCAGCAGTTTAGTAATGGCGCAGGGCCCCTACAATGAGCAGTTCTTC. It translates to CASSLVMAQGPYNEQFF.

J is TRBJ2-7 and V is TRBV19, with 9 bases lining up with TRBD1. Losses at the gene ends were 7 bases for V and 5 bases for J; bases not matched to a gene: 3. This CDR3 has 12 amino acids. Germline V gives CDR1 LNHDA, CDR2 SQIVND (reference sequence). The CDR3 bases are TGTGCCAGTACGACAGGGGGGCACGAGCAGTACTTC. It encodes CASTTGGHEQYF.

CDR3 sequence: CASSLGDRTNTEAFF. In DNA, the CDR3 is TGTGCCAGCAGCTTAGGGGACAGGACGAACACTGAAGCTTTCTTT. This chain joins TRBV7-9 and TRBJ1-1; 8 bases map to TRBD1. Germline CDR1 SEHNR, CDR2 FQNEAQ (reference sequence). The CDR3 is made up of 15 amino acids. With V trimmed by 1 base and J by 1 base, 2 bases remained unmatched.

In this sample, this clone turned up once. The J gene is TRBJ2-2, the V gene TRBV28; TRBD1 agrees at 9 bases. The CDR3 extends over 13 amino acids. J was trimmed by 3 bases and V by 9 bases; bases with no gene match: 2. Germline values: CDR1 MDHEN, CDR2 SYDVKM. The CDR3 DNA reads as TGTGCCAGTTACAGGGGGCACACCGGGGAGCTGTTTTTT. As protein: CASYRGHTGELFF.

The rearrangement joins TRBV2 to TRBJ1-1, with 10 bases that match TRBD1. The CDR3 runs to 15 residues. Per germline, CDR1 SNHLY and CDR2 FYNNEI. The trim removed 6 bases at V and 6 bases at J, leaving 10 bases unmatched. CDR3: CASRLEGQGFSEAFF. CDR3 nucleotide sequence: TGTGCCAGCAGACTCGAGGGACAGGGGTTTTCTGAAGCTTTCTTT.

The chain carries TRBV10-3 and TRBJ2-7, with D maybe TRBD1 (5 bases). Trimming left V 10 bases short and J 3 bases short, with 16 bases between. Germline CDR1 reads ENHRY; CDR2 reads SYGVKD. This CDR3 is 13 amino acids long. The CDR3: CATSFDRYYEQYF. As DNA, the CDR3 is TGTGCCACTTCCTTCGACAGATACTACGAGCAGTACTTC.

The V gene is TRBV15, the J gene TRBJ2-4; D is unclear. Looked up from germline, CDR1 is LNHNV and CDR2 is YYDKDF (reference sequence). Trimming took off 0 bases at V and 2 bases at J, with 11 bases between the two ends. The CDR3 runs to 16 residues. Here the CDR3 reads CATSRDRSGTKNIQYF. The CDR3 DNA reads TGTGCCACCAGCAGAGATCGGTCAGGTACCAAAAACATTCAGTACTTC. Based on the CDR3 plus reference TRBV15 and TRBJ2-4, the full variable domain is DAMVIQNPRYQVTQFGKPVTLSCSQTLNHNVMYWYQQKSSQAPKLLFHYYDKDFNNEADTPDNFQSRRPNTSFCFLDIRSPGLGDTAMYLCATSRDRSGTKNIQYFGAGTRLSVL.

The chain employs TRBV7-9 and TRBJ2-7; tentatively, D is TRBD1 (5 bases). The CDR3 runs 14 residues. Looked up from germline, CDR1 is SEHNR and CDR2 is FQNEAQ (reference sequence). V lost 5 bases and J 3 bases, leaving 14 bases between the germline ends. CDR3 nucleotides: TGTGCCAGCAGCCCCGACAGAAACTACTACGAGCAGTACTTC. Translated: CASSPDRNYYEQYF. The full variable domain, in which reference TRBV7-9 and TRBJ2-7 provide the parts outside the CDR3, is DTGVSQNPRHKITKRGQNVTFRCDPISEHNRLYWYRQTLGQGPEFLTYFQNEAQLEKSRLLSDRFSAERPKGSFSTLEIQRTEQGDSAMYLCASSPDRNYYEQYFGPGTRLTVT.